These 19 T cell receptor beta chains were all obtained from the same sample, sequenced in a study of tumor-infiltrating lymphocytes in glioblastoma multiforme. Multiple V-beta primers and a C-beta primer amplified TCRB from RNA. Using its own MiXCR run on the multiplex PCR reads, TCRdb lists one record per CDR3 protein. The sample consists of about 9,600 distinct CDR3 sequences, 65% to 75% of them appearing once. The sample taken for sequencing was brain tumor tissue. The receptors come from a male donor with glioblastoma.

Comments on this clonotype: This CDR3 is missing its conserved last phenylalanine or tryptophan, likely due to a read error. The chain couples TRBV10-3 to TRBJ2-3; 10 bases map to TRBD2. Germline V gene lookup returns CDR1 ENHRY and CDR2 SYGVKD. The CDR3 extends over 12 amino acids. The DNA for the CDR3 is TGCGCCATCAGCGGACTAGCGGCTACGCAGTATTTG. Its translation: CAISGLAATQYL.

In regard to this clonotype: At one end the junction does not follow the germline gene, possibly because of a read error. The chain joins TRBV11-2 to TRBJ2-1, with 8 bases identical to TRBD2. Germline V gene sequence: CDR1 SGHAT, CDR2 FQNNGV. This CDR3 spans 14 amino acids. In DNA, the CDR3 is TGCGCCAGCAGTTTAGCGGGACAAGGAGATGAGCAGTTCTTC. Encoded protein: CASSLAGQGDEQFF.

This clonotype has more than one count but fewer than ten. The junction shows a germline mismatch at one end, possibly a read error. The J gene is TRBJ2-2, the V gene TRBV5-4; 10 nucleotides line up with TRBD1. The CDR3 has 18 amino acids. The germline V gene encodes CDR1 SGHNT and CDR2 YYREEE (reference sequence). The chain's CDR3 is CASSTDRDRGVDTGELLF. DNA of the CDR3: TGTGCCAGCAGCACCGACCGGGACAGGGGTGTTGACACTGGGGAGCTGTTGTTT.

The chain is built from TRBV20-1 and TRBJ2-1; the match to TRBD2 covers 13 bases. The CDR3 consists of 16 residues. The germline V gene has CDR1 DFQATT and CDR2 SNEGSKA (reference sequence). V trimming: 5 bases; J trimming: 4 bases; junction bases outside the gene matches: 8. The CDR3 spells CSAQTSGRAKYNEQFF. The CDR3 bases are TGCAGTGCTCAAACTAGCGGGAGGGCCAAGTACAATGAGCAGTTCTTC.

This clonotype appeared a few times. The chain uses TRBV29-1 and TRBJ2-2; TRBD1 aligns across 11 bases. Unmatched junction bases numbered 5, after V lost 4 bases and J lost 7 bases. The CDR3 is 14 residues long. Per the germline V gene, CDR1 is SQVTM and CDR2 is ANQGSEA. The CDR3 coding sequence is TGCAGCGTTGCACCGGGACAGGGGGTCGGGGAGCTGTTTTTT. It codes for CSVAPGQGVGELFF.

The rearrangement links TRBV11-3 to TRBJ2-1, with 9 positions matching TRBD2. V lost 3 bases, J lost 12 bases, and 12 bases stayed unmatched. Germline loops: CDR1 SGHNT, CDR2 YENEEA. The CDR3 loop spans 15 amino acids. Here the CDR3 reads CASSLRREGFHGQFF. CDR3 nucleotide sequence: TGTGCCAGCAGCTTGCGGCGGGAGGGTTTCCACGGGCAGTTCTTC.

About this clonotype itself: The CDR3 does not end in the conserved phenylalanine or tryptophan, so this is likely a read error. The chain links TRBV20-1 to TRBJ2-3; 9 nucleotides match TRBD2. This CDR3 spans 14 amino acids. From germline, CDR1 is DFQATT and CDR2 SNEGSKA (reference sequence). The CDR3 here is CRATVAGERDTQYL. CDR3 nucleotide sequence: TGCCGTGCCACGGTAGCGGGAGAACGAGATACGCAGTATCTT.

The rearrangement uses TRBV11-1 and TRBJ1-1; 11 bases map to TRBD1. Germline loops: CDR1 SGHAT, CDR2 FQDESV (reference sequence). The ends lost 8 bases at V and 4 bases at J; junction bases unmatched: 6. The CDR3 contains 14 residues. The CDR3 is CASFPGTGGTEAFF. The CDR3 DNA is TGTGCCAGCTTCCCGGGGACAGGGGGCACTGAAGCTTTCTTT.

This clonotype was seen repeatedly, ten times or more. V and J are TRBV11-1 and TRBJ2-1, with 7 bases identical to TRBD1. The trim removed 5 bases at V and 4 bases at J, leaving 5 bases unmatched. Germline V gene sequence: CDR1 SGHAT, CDR2 FQDESV (reference sequence). The CDR3 totals 14 residues. The CDR3 is CASSPGGRYNEQFF. CDR3 nucleotide sequence: TGTGCCAGCAGCCCAGGGGGAAGGTACAATGAGCAGTTCTTC. Variable domain in full (rest from reference TRBV11-1 and TRBJ2-1): EAEVAQSPRYKITEKSQAVAFWCDPISGHATLYWYRQILGQGPELLVQFQDESVVDDSQLPKDRFSAERLKGVDSTLKIQPAELGDSAMYLCASSPGGRYNEQFFGPGTRLTVL.

The chain uses TRBV10-2 and TRBJ2-1, with 10 bases identical to TRBD1. The germline V gene has CDR1 WSHSY and CDR2 SAAADI. The length of the CDR3 is 15 residues. V lost 5 bases, J lost 3 bases, and 4 bases stayed unmatched. The CDR3 DNA sequence: TGCGCCAGCAGTAGGGACAGGGGCTACTACAATGAGCAGTTCTTC. Translating it yields CASSRDRGYYNEQFF.

This clonotype turned up a few times. A much larger clone lies a single base off, so this may be a read error. The rearrangement links TRBV29-1 to TRBJ2-1, with D possibly being TRBD2 (6 bases). Germline V lookup: CDR1 SQVTM, CDR2 ANQGSEA. This CDR3 is 15 amino acids long. The CDR3 sequence is CSSLRLGDSYNEQSF. The CDR3 DNA is TGCAGCTCCCTGAGACTAGGGGACTCCTACAATGAGCAGTCCTTC.

The rearrangement uses TRBV25-1 and TRBJ2-7; 11 bases align to TRBD2. Unmatched junction bases numbered 9, after V lost 4 bases and J lost 7 bases. Germline-derived CDR1 and CDR2 are MGHDK and SYGVNS. There are 15 residues in the CDR3. The CDR3 here is CASSGGLADLLEQYF. The CDR3, as DNA: TGTGCCAGCAGTGGGGGACTAGCGGATTTATTGGAGCAGTACTTC.

As concerns this clonotype: A much larger clone is a single base away; this may be a read error. This chain joins TRBV28 and TRBJ1-2; 8 nucleotides agree with TRBD1. The CDR3 runs to 17 residues. The germline gives CDR1 MDHEN, CDR2 SYDVKM. Here the CDR3 DNA reads TGTGCCAGCAGCTCCCCCGCAACGACAGGGGATAACTGTGGCTACACCTTC. It specifies CASSSPATTGDNCGYTF.

This clonotype is a singleton in its sample. Because it lacks the conserved phenylalanine or tryptophan at the end, this CDR3 is likely a read error. The rearrangement uses TRBV11-1 and TRBJ2-1; no firm D call. This CDR3 comprises 14 residues. From germline, CDR1 is SGHAT and CDR2 FQDESV (reference sequence). CDR3: CASSLDPEDNEQFL. The CDR3 DNA reads as TGTGCCAGCAGCTTAGACCCCGAGGATAATGAACAGTTCTTA.

The rearrangement links TRBV20-1 to TRBJ2-3; 7 bases match TRBD2. Germline trimming cut 4 bases from V and 3 bases from J; bases unmatched to any gene: 10. CDR3 size: 15 residues. The germline V gene has CDR1 DFQATT and CDR2 SNEGSKA (reference sequence). The CDR3 here is CSANMGRGLTDTQYF. In DNA, the CDR3 is TGCAGTGCTAATATGGGGAGGGGATTAACAGATACGCAGTATTTT.

V gene TRBV12-3 or TRBV12-4 combines with J gene TRBJ2-7; D gene unclear. CDR3 length: 11 amino acids. V was cut by 5 bases and J by 4 bases, with 6 bases left in between. This chain's CDR3 is CASSLGYEQYF. In DNA, the CDR3 is TGTGCCAGCAGTCTCGGGTACGAGCAGTACTTC.

This clonotype is judged medium-sized (0.01 to 0.1%). The chain couples TRBV29-1 to TRBJ2-7; 7 bases are a match to TRBD2. The CDR3 has 12 residues. Germline CDR1 SQVTM, CDR2 ANQGSEA. With V trimmed by 3 bases and J by 6 bases, 5 bases remained unmatched. CDR3 in DNA: TGCAGCGTTGACGCAGGGAGGGCCGAGCAGTACTTC. Translating it yields CSVDAGRAEQYF.

About this clonotype: At one end the junction does not follow the germline gene, possibly because of a read error. The rearrangement uses TRBV11-3 and TRBJ1-2; no clear D gene. Germline V gene lookup returns CDR1 SGHNT and CDR2 YENEEA. The CDR3 is 13 residues long. The CDR3 bases are TGTGCCAGCAGCTTAGATCGTGACTATGGCTACATCTTC. Its translation is CASSLDRDYGYIF.

This chain joins TRBV18 and TRBJ2-2, with TRBD2 as a possible D gene (5 bases). The CDR3 consists of 15 residues. The germline V gene encodes CDR1 KGHSH and CDR2 LQKENI. Trimming cost V 1 base and J 1 base, with 7 bases left between them. In DNA form, the CDR3 reads TGTGCCAGCTCACCACTGCGGGTGAACACCGGGGAGCTGTTTTTT. This translates into CASSPLRVNTGELFF.